The 3 T cell receptor beta chains reported below all come from one sample, sequenced in a study of blood T cell repertoires in COVID-19 (TCRdb year 2020). The library was generated by the immunoSEQ multiplex PCR assay. TCRdb's version of the immuneACCESS table is confined to in-frame rearrangements and falls short of the full clone set. An unresolved V gene accounts for under half of the shortfall where checked; the remainder is of unknown origin. The sample table lists some 200,000 clones, about 88% of them with a count of one. The ten largest clonotypes hold 7% of the sample. Sequenced sample: peripheral blood. The receptors here all came from a woman of 80 years or more in a cohort sampled during active or convalescent COVID-19.

The V and J genes are TRBV7-9 and TRBJ1-4; D is unclear. The CDR3 has 12 residues. Germline-derived CDR1 and CDR2 are SEHNR and FQNEAQ (reference sequence). V lost 8 bases to trimming and J lost 8 bases, with 12 bases between them. Here the CDR3 reads CASSQEYEKLFF. CDR3 bases: TGTGCCAGCTCCCAGGAATACGAAAAACTGTTTTTT.

The V call is TRBV28, the J call TRBJ2-7; TRBD2 matches 8 bases. Per the germline V gene, CDR1 is MDHEN and CDR2 is SYDVKM. Trimming removed 6 bases from V and 0 bases from J; junction bases left unmatched: 4. CDR3 size: 14 residues. The CDR3 sequence: CASSYSGGSYEQYF. CDR3 sequence (DNA): TGTGCCAGCAGCTACAGCGGGGGCTCCTACGAGCAGTACTTC.

This clone came up a few times. V and J are TRBV6-4 and TRBJ2-5; 8 nucleotides match TRBD1. CDR1 is MRHNA, CDR2 SNTAGT, per germline. V lost 6 bases, J lost 4 bases, and 10 bases stayed unmatched. The CDR3 is 15 amino acids. CDR3 region: CASSLPDRGRETQYF. CDR3 DNA sequence: TGTGCCAGCAGCCTACCAGACAGGGGACGAGAGACCCAGTACTTC.